The 30 T cell receptor beta chains given below trace back to one sample, sequenced in a study of CD8+ T cells in alopecia areata. After isolation, RNA underwent reverse transcription to generate cDNA as the sequencing template. The table came from immunoSEQ multiplex PCR; TCRdb's copy has only in-frame clones and leaves some out. The data show some 180,000 clones, more than 60% seen once. This specimen consisted of CD4+ T cells sorted from blood, obtained at week 0. These receptors originate from a human donor with alopecia areata.

The chain employs TRBV30 and TRBJ1-5; TRBD1 matches at 7 bases. This CDR3 contains 14 residues. Germline V gene sequence: CDR1 GTSNPN, CDR2 SVGIG (reference sequence). V gave up 3 bases and J gave up 5 bases; unmatched junction bases: 7. In DNA form, the CDR3 reads TGTGCCTGGAGGGGGGGACAGCCCCATCAGCCCCAGCATTTT. It codes for CAWRGGQPHQPQHF.

J is TRBJ1-6 and V is TRBV2, with no clear D. Trimming removed 4 bases from V and 6 bases from J, with 16 bases in between. Germline V gene data show CDR1 as SNHLY and CDR2 as FYNNEI. The CDR3 runs to 16 residues. The DNA of the CDR3 is TGTGCCAGCAGTGTTGGGCGTACAATTGCTAATTCACCCCTCCACTTT. It codes for CASSVGRTIANSPLHF.

This chain uses TRBV20-1 with TRBJ1-2; D unresolved. The CDR3 covers 10 residues. Trimming took 7 bases from V and 0 from J, leaving 3 bases between them. Germline CDR1 DFQATT, CDR2 SNEGSKA (reference sequence). The chain's CDR3 is CSVSNYGYTF. The CDR3 DNA reads TGCAGTGTATCTAACTATGGCTACACCTTC.

The table lists this clone with a count of one. The rearrangement joins TRBV29-1 to TRBJ1-2; unclear D gene. Looked up from germline, CDR1 is SQVTM and CDR2 is ANQGSEA. The CDR3 runs 13 residues. V was cut by 4 bases and J by 2 bases, with 11 bases left in between. The CDR3 DNA is TGCAGCGTTGTTGAGGAAGTGAACTATGGCTACACCTTC. This translates into CSVVEEVNYGYTF.

This clone was seen repeatedly, ten times or more. The chain carries TRBV30 and TRBJ1-2, with D hard to call. Germline lookup yields CDR1 GTSNPN and CDR2 SVGIG (reference sequence). V shed 1 base and J shed 5 bases, with 8 bases lying between them. The CDR3 extends over 12 amino acids. The CDR3 region is CAWSADGYGYTF. In DNA form, the CDR3 reads TGTGCCTGGAGTGCAGACGGTTATGGCTACACCTTC.

J is TRBJ1-3 and V is TRBV27; D is possibly TRBD1 (5 bases). Germline-derived CDR1 and CDR2 are MNHEY and SMNVEV (reference sequence). V gave up 5 bases and J gave up 4 bases, with 12 bases separating them. The CDR3 sequence is 14 residues long. The CDR3 is CASSGAKGGNTIYF. The CDR3 DNA reads TGTGCCAGCAGTGGGGCTAAAGGAGGAAACACCATATATTTT.

This clone was detected a few times. The V and J genes are TRBV29-1 and TRBJ1-5; the D is unclear. CDR1 is SQVTM, CDR2 ANQGSEA, per germline. Trimming stripped 6 bases from V and 7 bases from J, with 4 bases between. The CDR3 sequence is 9 residues long. DNA of the CDR3: TGCAGCGTGAAACAGCCCCAGCATTTT. Translating gives CSVKQPQHF.

This clone was observed many times. This chain uses TRBV7-2 with TRBJ2-5; D remains unclear. Trimming took off 2 bases at V and 4 bases at J, with 8 bases between the two ends. Germline V lookup: CDR1 SGHTA, CDR2 FQGNSA. The CDR3 totals 13 residues. Written as DNA, the CDR3 is TGTGCCAGCAGCTTACAAATTAGAGAGACCCAGTACTTC. It codes for CASSLQIRETQYF.

This clone ranks as medium-sized. J is TRBJ1-2 and V is TRBV7-9, with a possible D match to TRBD1 (5 bases). The CDR3 loop spans 13 amino acids. CDR1 and CDR2 from the germline V gene are SEHNR and FQNEAQ (reference sequence). Deletions cut 3 bases from V and 2 bases from J, with 7 bases between. The CDR3 protein is CASSLRGNYGYTF. CDR3 DNA sequence: TGTGCCAGCAGCTTGAGGGGAAACTATGGCTACACCTTC. Full variable domain (missing parts from reference TRBV7-9 and TRBJ1-2): DTGVSQNPRHKITKRGQNVTFRCDPISEHNRLYWYRQTLGQGPEFLTYFQNEAQLEKSRLLSDRFSAERPKGSFSTLEIQRTEQGDSAMYLCASSLRGNYGYTFGSGTRLTVV.

The CDR3 loop is CSARSAGWNIQYF. The CDR3 nucleotides read TGCAGCGCTAGGAGCGCAGGCTGGAACATTCAGTACTTC. The chain couples TRBV29-1 to TRBJ2-4; D is unclear. The V and J ends lost 7 bases and 7 bases respectively, with 17 bases between them. CDR3 size: 13 residues. CDR1 and CDR2 (germline): SQVTM, ANQGSEA.

This chain connects TRBV7-3 to TRBJ2-1, with D perhaps matching TRBD1 (5 bases). Germline V gene data show CDR1 as SGHTA and CDR2 as FQGTGA. Between the trimmed V and J ends, which lost 10 bases and 7 bases, there was a span of 11 bases. The CDR3 covers 11 residues. This chain's CDR3 is CATKGPNEQFF. The CDR3, as DNA: TGTGCCACCAAGGGGCCTAATGAGCAGTTCTTC. The full variable domain, rest sourced from reference TRBV7-3 and TRBJ2-1, is GAGVSQTPSNKVTEKGKYVELRCDPISGHTALYWYRQSLGQGPEFLIYFQGTGAADDSGLPNDRFFAVRPEGSVSTLKIQRTERGDSAVYLCATKGPNEQFFGPGTRLTVL.

The chain is built from TRBV29-1 and TRBJ1-1; TRBD1 matches 9 bases. Trimming took 6 bases from V and 4 from J; bases not matched to a gene: 9. The length of the CDR3 is 14 residues. Germline CDR1 reads SQVTM; CDR2 reads ANQGSEA. CDR3 in amino acids: CSVVPGQGFTEAFF. In nucleotides, the CDR3 is TGCAGCGTAGTACCGGGACAGGGATTCACTGAAGCTTTCTTT.

This clone was observed a handful of times. The DNA of the CDR3 is TGCAGCGGGGGGACTGCCCAGGAGACCCAGTACTTC. It encodes CSGGTAQETQYF. The genes are TRBV29-1 and TRBJ2-5; a possible D gene is TRBD2 (6 bases). This CDR3 comprises 12 residues. In germline, CDR1 is SQVTM, CDR2 ANQGSEA. Trimming left V 7 bases short and J 5 bases short, with 14 bases between. Full variable domain (rest looked up from reference TRBV29-1 and TRBJ2-5): SAVISQKPSRDICQRGTSLTIQCQVDSQVTMMFWYRQQPGQSLTLIATANQGSEATYESGFVIDKFPISRPNLTFSTLTVSNMSPEDSSIYLCSGGTAQETQYFGPGTRLLVL.

CDR3 loop: CSLGEGADTQYF. For the CDR3, the DNA is TGCAGCCTCGGAGAGGGCGCAGATACGCAGTATTTT. V gene TRBV29-1 combines with J gene TRBJ2-3; D might be TRBD2 (5 bases). Germline V CDR1 and CDR2: SQVTM, ANQGSEA. The CDR3 sequence is 12 residues long. V shed 8 bases and J shed 4 bases, with 13 bases lying between them.

CDR3 residues: CAWSWGSSGVETQYF. The CDR3 DNA follows: TGTGCCTGGAGTTGGGGTTCTAGCGGGGTAGAGACCCAGTACTTC. V and J are TRBV30 and TRBJ2-5, with 9 bases matching TRBD2. After removal of 2 bases from V and 4 bases from J, the junction contained 8 bases not matched to a gene. Germline CDR1 reads GTSNPN; CDR2 reads SVGIG (reference sequence). This CDR3 has 15 amino acids.

The chain couples TRBV6-5 to TRBJ2-2, with D perhaps matching TRBD2 (6 bases). Between the trimmed V and J ends, which lost 7 bases and 5 bases, there was a span of 17 bases. The CDR3 length is 15 residues. Germline V lookup: CDR1 MNHEY, CDR2 SVGAGI. The DNA of the CDR3 is TGTGCCAGCAACACCCTAGCGACTCAAACCGGGGAGCTGTTTTTT. The encoded protein is CASNTLATQTGELFF.

The V and J genes are TRBV15 and TRBJ1-5; no definite D call. CDR1 is LNHNV, CDR2 YYDKDF, per germline (reference sequence). V lost 0 bases to trimming and J lost 10 bases, with 16 bases between them. The CDR3 contains 15 residues. The CDR3 bases are TGTGCCACCAGCAGAGATCCGGGTCAACCCCAACCCCAGCATTTT. Protein sequence: CATSRDPGQPQPQHF.

The rearrangement joins TRBV28 to TRBJ2-1; 7 bases are shared with TRBD1. J was trimmed by 5 bases and V by 4 bases; bases with no gene match: 8. Germline CDR1 reads MDHEN; CDR2 reads SYDVKM. This CDR3 contains 15 residues. In DNA form, the CDR3 reads TGTGCCAGCAGTTATTTGGGACAGCCCCACAATGAGCAGTTCTTC. This sequence encodes CASSYLGQPHNEQFF.

J is TRBJ2-5 and V is TRBV2, with 14 bases fitting TRBD2. Losses at the gene ends were 7 bases for V and 6 bases for J; bases not matched to a gene: 7. The CDR3 extends over 15 amino acids. Germline V gives CDR1 SNHLY, CDR2 FYNNEI. CDR3 in DNA: TGTGCCAGCAACCCCGGGACTAGCGGGGGAAAGACCCAGTACTTC. It specifies CASNPGTSGGKTQYF.

The sample holds a few counts of this clone. The chain links TRBV5-1 to TRBJ2-1, with 9 nucleotides matching TRBD2. The germline V gene has CDR1 SGHRS and CDR2 YFSETQ. The length of the CDR3 is 15 residues. The ends lost 0 bases at V and 6 bases at J; junction bases unmatched: 4. CDR3 nucleotide sequence: TGCGCCAGCAGCTTGGTGACTAGCGGTGCCAATGAGCAGTTCTTC. It is translated as CASSLVTSGANEQFF.

This clone has just one count. The chain employs TRBV11-1 and TRBJ2-1; D unclear. Trimming removed 1 base from V and 0 bases from J, with 7 bases in between. From germline, CDR1 is SGHAT and CDR2 FQDESV (reference sequence). The CDR3 length is 15 residues. For the CDR3, the DNA is TGTGCCAGCAGCTTAGATCGAAGCTCCTACAATGAGCAGTTCTTC. This gives the protein CASSLDRSSYNEQFF.

V and J are TRBV4-2 and TRBJ2-3; no clear D. In germline, CDR1 is LGHNA, CDR2 YNFKEQ. V was shortened by 0 bases and J by 5 bases, with 6 bases between the two germline ends. The CDR3 is 13 residues long. The chain's CDR3 is CASSQDTGDTQYF. The CDR3 bases are TGTGCCAGCAGCCAAGATACGGGAGATACGCAGTATTTT.

This clone has a handful of counts. V gene TRBV7-2 combines with J gene TRBJ2-5; D remains unclear. V was clipped by 3 bases and J by 6 bases, with 17 bases between them. Germline assignment: CDR1 SGHTA and CDR2 FQGNSA. The CDR3 is 15 amino acids. DNA of the CDR3: TGTGCCAGCAGCTTTCCGACACTCTGGGGTCAGACCCAGTACTTC. Amino acid sequence: CASSFPTLWGQTQYF.

The rearrangement uses TRBV25-1 and TRBJ2-3; unclear D gene. CDR3 length: 17 amino acids. Germline assignment: CDR1 MGHDK and CDR2 SYGVNS. V was shortened by 1 base and J by 3 bases, with 17 bases between the two germline ends. The CDR3 loop is CASSESSLLMDTDTQYF. The CDR3 region has the DNA TGTGCCAGCAGTGAATCCTCATTACTCATGGATACAGATACGCAGTATTTT.

The chain carries TRBV15 and TRBJ1-2, with 8 bases lining up with TRBD1. The germline V gene has CDR1 LNHNV and CDR2 YYDKDF (reference sequence). The CDR3 spans 14 residues. V lost 7 bases, J lost 2 bases, and 6 bases stayed unmatched. CDR3 residues: CATTPDRANYGYTF. The CDR3 DNA follows: TGTGCCACCACCCCGGACAGGGCCAACTATGGCTACACCTTC.

This clone came up a few times. This rearrangement joins TRBV29-1 to TRBJ2-3; D call uncertain. This CDR3 contains 12 residues. The germline V gene has CDR1 SQVTM and CDR2 ANQGSEA. Trimming left V 3 bases short and J 3 bases short, with 7 bases between. This chain's CDR3 is CSVEDGTDTQYF. DNA of the CDR3: TGCAGCGTTGAGGACGGGACAGATACGCAGTATTTT.

For this clone: Other DNA sequences in this specimen translate into the identical CDR3. The chain links TRBV29-1 to TRBJ2-7, with 8 bases that match TRBD1. Unmatched junction bases numbered 4, after V lost 7 bases and J lost 2 bases. Germline V lookup: CDR1 SQVTM, CDR2 ANQGSEA. The CDR3 is made up of 12 amino acids. The CDR3 protein is CSARQGTYEQYF. CDR3 nucleotides: TGCAGCGCACGACAGGGGACCTACGAGCAGTACTTC.

This clone was counted between two and nine times. The chain employs TRBV5-6 and TRBJ2-7; tentative D call: TRBD2 (5 bases). The germline V gene encodes CDR1 SGHDT and CDR2 YYEEEE. The CDR3 is made up of 16 amino acids. Trimming shortened V by 4 bases and J by 4 bases, and 21 bases separated the two germline ends. The CDR3 protein is CASSPTKTFTSYEQYF. DNA for the CDR3: TGTGCCAGCAGCCCGACTAAGACATTCACTTCATACGAGCAGTACTTC. Full variable domain (remainder filled in from reference TRBV5-6 and TRBJ2-7): DAGVTQSPTHLIKTRGQQVTLRCSPKSGHDTVSWYQQALGQGPQFIFQYYEEEERQRGNFPDRFSGHQFPNYSSELNVNALLLGDSALYLCASSPTKTFTSYEQYFGPGTRLTVT.

This clone occurred a few times. V gene TRBV27 combines with J gene TRBJ2-5; possibly TRBD1 for D (6 bases). This CDR3 comprises 13 residues. Deletions cut 5 bases from V and 0 bases from J, with 7 bases between. Per germline, CDR1 MNHEY and CDR2 SMNVEV (reference sequence). The CDR3 DNA reads as TGTGCCAGCAGTACAGGGAACCAAGAGACCCAGTACTTC. It yields the protein CASSTGNQETQYF.

The rearrangement links TRBV19 to TRBJ1-5; tentative D call: TRBD1 (5 bases). V dropped 3 bases and J dropped 3 bases, with 12 bases sitting between them. CDR3 length: 15 residues. The germline V gene encodes CDR1 LNHDA and CDR2 SQIVND (reference sequence). The CDR3 here is CASSIGTGTNQPQHF. The DNA for the CDR3 is TGTGCCAGTAGTATCGGTACAGGAACCAATCAGCCCCAGCATTTT.